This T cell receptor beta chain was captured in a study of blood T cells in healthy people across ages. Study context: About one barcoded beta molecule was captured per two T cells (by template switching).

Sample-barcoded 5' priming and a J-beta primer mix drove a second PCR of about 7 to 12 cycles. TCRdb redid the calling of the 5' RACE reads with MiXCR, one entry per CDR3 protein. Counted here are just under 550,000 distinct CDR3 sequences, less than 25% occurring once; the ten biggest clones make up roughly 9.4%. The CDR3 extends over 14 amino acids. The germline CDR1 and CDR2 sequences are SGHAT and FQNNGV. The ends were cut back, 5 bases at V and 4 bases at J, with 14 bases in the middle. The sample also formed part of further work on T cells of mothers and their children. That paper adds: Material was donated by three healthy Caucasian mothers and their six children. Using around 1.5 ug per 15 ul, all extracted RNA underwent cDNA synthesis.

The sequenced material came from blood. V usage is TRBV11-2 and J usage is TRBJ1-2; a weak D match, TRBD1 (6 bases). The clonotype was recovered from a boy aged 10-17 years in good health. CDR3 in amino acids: CASSAGLTGYGYTF. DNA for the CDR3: TGTGCCAGCAGCGCGGGATTGACAGGCTATGGCTACACCTTC.